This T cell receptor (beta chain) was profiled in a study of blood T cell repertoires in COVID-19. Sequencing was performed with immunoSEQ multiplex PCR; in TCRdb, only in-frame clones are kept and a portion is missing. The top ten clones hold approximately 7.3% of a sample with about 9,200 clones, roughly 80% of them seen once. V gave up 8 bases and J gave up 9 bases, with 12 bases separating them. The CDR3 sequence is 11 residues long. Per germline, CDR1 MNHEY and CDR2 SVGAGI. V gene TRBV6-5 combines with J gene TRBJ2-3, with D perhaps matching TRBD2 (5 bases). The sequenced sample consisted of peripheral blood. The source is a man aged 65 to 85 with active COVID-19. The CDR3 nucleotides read TGTGCCAGCGACTGGGCGGGCACGCAGTATTTT. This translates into CASDWAGTQYF.